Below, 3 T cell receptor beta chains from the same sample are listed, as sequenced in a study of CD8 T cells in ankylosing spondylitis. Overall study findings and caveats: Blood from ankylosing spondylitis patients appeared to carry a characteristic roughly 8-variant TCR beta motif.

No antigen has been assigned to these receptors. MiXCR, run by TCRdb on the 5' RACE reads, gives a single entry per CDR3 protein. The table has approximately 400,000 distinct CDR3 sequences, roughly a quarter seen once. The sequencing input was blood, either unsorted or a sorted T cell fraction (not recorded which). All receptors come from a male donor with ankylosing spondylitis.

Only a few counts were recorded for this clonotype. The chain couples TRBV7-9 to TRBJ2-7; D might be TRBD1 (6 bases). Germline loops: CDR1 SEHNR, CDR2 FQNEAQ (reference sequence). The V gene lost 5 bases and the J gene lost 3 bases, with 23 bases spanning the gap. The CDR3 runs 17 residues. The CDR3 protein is CASSPGQPTWVNYEQYV. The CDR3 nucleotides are TGTGCCAGCAGCCCCGGACAGCCCACTTGGGTCAACTACGAGCAGTACGTC.

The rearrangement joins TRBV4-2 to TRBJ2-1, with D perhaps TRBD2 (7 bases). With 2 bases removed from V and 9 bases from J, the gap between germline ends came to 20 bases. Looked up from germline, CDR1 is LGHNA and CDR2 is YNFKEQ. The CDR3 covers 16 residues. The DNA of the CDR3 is TGTGCCAGCAGCCAATGGGGGGGCACTAGCGTCAGTGAGCAGTTCTTC. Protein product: CASSQWGGTSVSEQFF.

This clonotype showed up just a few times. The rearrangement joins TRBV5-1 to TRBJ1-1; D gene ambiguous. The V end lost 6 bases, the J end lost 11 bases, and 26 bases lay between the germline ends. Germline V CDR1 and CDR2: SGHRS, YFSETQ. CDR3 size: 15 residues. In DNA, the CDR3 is TGCGCCAGCACCGAAACGGGGAGCACATTCCGACCGGCTTTCTTT. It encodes CASTETGSTFRPAFF.